The 2 T cell receptor beta chains listed next were all sequenced from one sample in a study of T cell responses to AZD1222 COVID-19 vaccine. Only in-frame clones appear in the TCRdb table, and some are missing; sequencing was by immunoSEQ multiplex PCR. The table lists about 60,000 clones, under 95% of them singletons, with roughly 6% in the top ten. Source: peripheral blood, taken 28 days after the second dose of the MenACWY control vaccine. The receptors shown here come from an adult who received the MenACWY meningococcal vaccine as a control.

This chain links TRBV25-1 with TRBJ2-1; 10 bases are a match to TRBD2. The CDR3 sequence is 14 residues long. J gave up 5 bases and V 6 bases, and 4 bases lay outside the gene matches. The germline V gene encodes CDR1 MGHDK and CDR2 SYGVNS. The CDR3, as DNA: TGTGCCAGCAGATTAGCGGGAGGCAACAATGAGCAGTTCTTC. Its protein is CASRLAGGNNEQFF.

As regards this clone: One end of the junction fails to match germline, which may point to a read error. The rearrangement joins TRBV6-5 to TRBJ2-5, with D perhaps matching TRBD1 (5 bases). The CDR3 length is 13 residues. Germline CDR1 MNHEY, CDR2 SVGAGI. CDR3 loop: CARSYRYQETQYF. DNA for the CDR3: TGTGCCAGAAGTTACAGGTACCAAGAGACCCAGTACTTC.